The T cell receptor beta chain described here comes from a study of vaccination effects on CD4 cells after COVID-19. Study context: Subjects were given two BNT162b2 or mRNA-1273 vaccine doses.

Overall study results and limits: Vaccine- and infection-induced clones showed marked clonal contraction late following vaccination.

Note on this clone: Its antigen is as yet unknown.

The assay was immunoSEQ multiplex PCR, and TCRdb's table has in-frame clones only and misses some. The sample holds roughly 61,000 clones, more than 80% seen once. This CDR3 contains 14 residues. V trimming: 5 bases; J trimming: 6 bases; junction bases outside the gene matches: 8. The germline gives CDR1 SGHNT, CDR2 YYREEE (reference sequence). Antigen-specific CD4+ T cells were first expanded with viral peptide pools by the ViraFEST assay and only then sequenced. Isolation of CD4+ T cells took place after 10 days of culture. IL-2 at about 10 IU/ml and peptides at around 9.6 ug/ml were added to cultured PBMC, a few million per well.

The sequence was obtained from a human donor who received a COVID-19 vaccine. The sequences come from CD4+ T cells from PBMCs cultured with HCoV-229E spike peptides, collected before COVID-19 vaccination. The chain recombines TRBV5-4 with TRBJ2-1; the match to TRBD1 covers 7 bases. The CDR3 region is CASRIPQGSNEQFF. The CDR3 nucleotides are TGTGCCAGCAGGATACCACAGGGGAGCAATGAGCAGTTCTTC.